Listed below are T cell receptor beta chains from one sample, sequenced in a study of early T cells in non-severe SARS-CoV-2 infection. TCRdb re-called the 5' RACE reads with MiXCR, one entry per CDR3 protein. The sample includes roughly 99,000 distinct CDR3 sequences, approximately 12% of them seen just once. This specimen was whole blood, taken at baseline. These receptors originate from an adult who was a healthcare worker with PCR-confirmed SARS-CoV-2 infection or an uninfected control (not recorded which). CDR3s include the opening cysteine and the closing phenylalanine or tryptophan. Each record gives: D gene, V gene, clone size, J gene, CDR3 protein, CDR3 DNA. The D gene is left open where the match is weak. Clone size is stated in some rows and not others, as once, few, many or a class when expanded.

d_call: TRBD1; v_call: TRBV20-1; clone_size: few; j_call: TRBJ2-2; cdr3_aa: CSASRLGTGNTGELFF; cdr3_nt: TGCAGTGCTAGCAGGTTGGGGACAGGGAATACCGGGGAGCTGTTTTTT
d_call: TRBD2; v_call: TRBV2; clone_size: many; j_call: TRBJ2-1; cdr3_aa: CASSQRENSYNEQFF; cdr3_nt: TGTGCCAGCAGTCAGCGGGAGAATTCCTACAATGAGCAGTTCTTC
d_call: NA; v_call: TRBV29-1; clone_size: NA; j_call: TRBJ1-1; cdr3_aa: CSVEGGDSTEAFF; cdr3_nt: TGCAGCGTTGAGGGGGGGGATAGCACTGAAGCTTTCTTT
d_call: NA; v_call: TRBV5-1; clone_size: NA; j_call: TRBJ1-1; cdr3_aa: CASSLIGAPNTEAFF; cdr3_nt: TGCGCCAGCAGCTTGATAGGGGCCCCGAACACTGAAGCTTTCTTT
d_call: TRBD1; v_call: TRBV11-2; clone_size: NA; j_call: TRBJ2-2; cdr3_aa: CASSFRTGDTGELFF; cdr3_nt: TGTGCCAGCAGCTTCAGGACAGGGGACACCGGGGAGCTGTTTTTT
d_call: NA; v_call: TRBV6-5; clone_size: NA; j_call: TRBJ2-7; cdr3_aa: CASSYARGLSYEQYF; cdr3_nt: TGTGCCAGCAGTTATGCGCGGGGCCTTTCCTACGAGCAGTACTTC
d_call: NA; v_call: TRBV29-1; clone_size: once; j_call: TRBJ2-7; cdr3_aa: CSVHGGLF; cdr3_nt: TGCAGCGTACACGGGGGGCTCTTC
d_call: NA; v_call: TRBV4-2; clone_size: NA; j_call: TRBJ1-2; cdr3_aa: CASSQGLGGDYGYTF; cdr3_nt: TGTGCCAGCAGCCAAGGTCTGGGAGGGGACTATGGCTACACCTTC
d_call: NA; v_call: TRBV20-1; clone_size: few; j_call: TRBJ1-4; cdr3_aa: CSARDPRGTNEKLFF; cdr3_nt: TGCAGTGCTAGAGATCCCCGGGGCACTAATGAAAAACTGTTTTTT
d_call: NA; v_call: TRBV30; clone_size: NA; j_call: TRBJ2-1; cdr3_aa: CAWSVQVPRLVF; cdr3_nt: TGTGCCTGGAGTGTACAGGTCCCCAGGTTAGTCTTC
d_call: NA; v_call: TRBV11-2; clone_size: NA; j_call: TRBJ2-6; cdr3_aa: CASSLDSTGANVLTF; cdr3_nt: TGTGCCAGCAGCTTAGATAGCACTGGGGCCAACGTCCTGACTTTC
d_call: NA; v_call: TRBV12-3/TRBV12-4; clone_size: many; j_call: TRBJ2-3; cdr3_aa: CASSRLNTDTQYF; cdr3_nt: TGTGCCAGCAGTCGCTTAAACACAGATACGCAGTATTTT
d_call: NA; v_call: TRBV24-1; clone_size: few; j_call: TRBJ2-1; cdr3_aa: CATSEYWGNEQFF; cdr3_nt: TGTGCCACCAGTGAGTATTGGGGGAACGAGCAGTTCTTC
d_call: NA; v_call: TRBV5-1; clone_size: many; j_call: TRBJ1-1; cdr3_aa: CASSFRRADTEAFF; cdr3_nt: TGCGCCAGCAGCTTCAGAAGGGCTGACACTGAAGCTTTCTTT
d_call: NA; v_call: TRBV11-2; clone_size: many; j_call: TRBJ2-1; cdr3_aa: CASSATTRAEQFF; cdr3_nt: TGTGCCAGCAGCGCCACGACTAGAGCTGAGCAGTTCTTC
d_call: TRBD1; v_call: TRBV5-1; clone_size: many; j_call: TRBJ1-1; cdr3_aa: CASSSDRGRMNTEAFF; cdr3_nt: TGCGCCAGCAGCTCCGACAGGGGACGGATGAACACTGAAGCTTTCTTT
d_call: NA; v_call: TRBV7-9; clone_size: NA; j_call: TRBJ1-1; cdr3_aa: CASSLGPPEAFF; cdr3_nt: TGTGCCAGCAGCCTCGGGCCTCCAGAAGCTTTCTTT
d_call: NA; v_call: TRBV5-4; clone_size: NA; j_call: TRBJ2-1; cdr3_aa: CASSLATGRSYNEQFF; cdr3_nt: TGTGCCAGCAGCTTGGCCACGGGACGATCATACAATGAGCAGTTCTTC
d_call: TRBD2; v_call: TRBV14; clone_size: NA; j_call: TRBJ2-1; cdr3_aa: CASSPLAGSYNEQFF; cdr3_nt: TGTGCCAGCAGCCCCCTAGCGGGCTCCTACAATGAGCAGTTCTTC
d_call: NA; v_call: TRBV20-1; clone_size: NA; j_call: TRBJ2-2; cdr3_aa: CSARRTANTGELFF; cdr3_nt: TGCAGTGCCCGACGGACGGCTAACACCGGGGAGCTGTTTTTT
d_call: NA; v_call: TRBV29-1; clone_size: many; j_call: TRBJ1-1; cdr3_aa: CSVRQSTEAFF; cdr3_nt: TGCAGCGTGAGGCAGTCCACTGAAGCTTTCTTT
d_call: NA; v_call: TRBV5-6; clone_size: few; j_call: TRBJ2-7; cdr3_aa: CASSRQTLSFEQYF; cdr3_nt: TGTGCCAGCAGCCGACAGACTCTCTCCTTTGAGCAGTACTTC
d_call: NA; v_call: TRBV12-3/TRBV12-4; clone_size: NA; j_call: TRBJ1-2; cdr3_aa: CASTNTGGGRYGYTF; cdr3_nt: TGTGCCAGCACCAATACAGGCGGTGGAAGGTATGGCTACACCTTC
d_call: TRBD1; v_call: TRBV20-1; clone_size: few; j_call: TRBJ1-5; cdr3_aa: CSGSGQELNQPQHF; cdr3_nt: TGCAGTGGATCGGGACAGGAATTAAATCAGCCCCAGCATTTT
d_call: NA; v_call: TRBV11-2; clone_size: few; j_call: TRBJ2-7; cdr3_aa: CASSLRSYEQYF; cdr3_nt: TGTGCCAGCAGTTTAAGGAGTTACGAGCAGTACTTC
d_call: NA; v_call: TRBV25-1; clone_size: NA; j_call: TRBJ2-3; cdr3_aa: CASSEGVGARTDTQYF; cdr3_nt: TGTGCCAGCAGTGAGGGGGTGGGGGCCCGCACAGATACGCAGTATTTT
d_call: TRBD2; v_call: TRBV7-8; clone_size: few; j_call: TRBJ2-1; cdr3_aa: CASSLYGGSSYNEQFF; cdr3_nt: TGTGCCAGCAGTTTGTACGGGGGGAGCTCCTACAATGAGCAGTTCTTC
d_call: NA; v_call: TRBV7-2; clone_size: NA; j_call: TRBJ2-3; cdr3_aa: CASSEGDTQYF; cdr3_nt: TGTGCCAGCAGCGAGGGAGATACGCAGTATTTT
d_call: TRBD1; v_call: TRBV3-1; clone_size: few; j_call: TRBJ1-5; cdr3_aa: CASSQDRGERIGNPNQPQHF; cdr3_nt: TGTGCCAGCAGCCAAGACAGGGGGGAGAGGATTGGGAATCCGAATCAGCCCCAGCATTTT
d_call: TRBD1; v_call: TRBV20-1; clone_size: many; j_call: TRBJ1-5; cdr3_aa: CSASFTGTGGGKPQHF; cdr3_nt: TGCAGTGCTAGCTTTACCGGGACAGGGGGCGGGAAGCCCCAGCATTTT
d_call: NA; v_call: TRBV5-1; clone_size: NA; j_call: TRBJ2-1; cdr3_aa: CASSPKTDYNEQFF; cdr3_nt: TGCGCCAGCAGCCCAAAGACGGATTACAATGAGCAGTTCTTC
d_call: NA; v_call: TRBV21-1; clone_size: NA; j_call: TRBJ2-5; cdr3_aa: CASSKVSRTGQETQYF; cdr3_nt: TGTGCCAGCAGCAAAGTTTCTCGGACAGGTCAAGAGACCCAGTACTTC
d_call: NA; v_call: TRBV7-8; clone_size: few; j_call: TRBJ2-7; cdr3_aa: CASSFGISSYEQYF; cdr3_nt: TGTGCCAGCAGCTTTGGGATTAGCTCCTACGAGCAGTACTTC
d_call: NA; v_call: TRBV18; clone_size: many; j_call: TRBJ1-1; cdr3_aa: CASSPRPNTEAFF; cdr3_nt: TGTGCCAGCTCACCACGCCCGAACACTGAAGCTTTCTTT
d_call: NA; v_call: TRBV3-1; clone_size: NA; j_call: TRBJ1-1; cdr3_aa: CASSQGTAPEAFF; cdr3_nt: TGTGCCAGCAGCCAAGGGACAGCCCCTGAAGCTTTCTTT
d_call: TRBD1; v_call: TRBV7-3; clone_size: few; j_call: TRBJ2-3; cdr3_aa: CASSWTGSYTDTQYF; cdr3_nt: TGTGCCAGCAGCTGGACAGGGTCTTACACAGATACGCAGTATTTT
d_call: NA; v_call: TRBV7-2; clone_size: few; j_call: TRBJ1-5; cdr3_aa: CASSSNPMNQPQHF; cdr3_nt: TGTGCCAGCAGCTCCAATCCAATGAATCAGCCCCAGCATTTT
d_call: NA; v_call: TRBV24-1; clone_size: few; j_call: TRBJ2-5; cdr3_aa: CATSDLRGETQYF; cdr3_nt: TGTGCCACCAGTGATTTGAGGGGAGAGACCCAGTACTTC
d_call: TRBD1; v_call: TRBV19; clone_size: few; j_call: TRBJ2-2; cdr3_aa: CASSLVGTGAGELFF; cdr3_nt: TGTGCCAGTAGTCTAGTCGGGACAGGGGCCGGGGAGCTGTTTTTT
d_call: NA; v_call: TRBV20-1; clone_size: few; j_call: TRBJ1-2; cdr3_aa: CSARDPSRPGEGYTF; cdr3_nt: TGCAGTGCTAGAGATCCGAGCAGACCGGGAGAGGGCTACACCTTC
d_call: TRBD1; v_call: TRBV4-2; clone_size: few; j_call: TRBJ1-2; cdr3_aa: CASSQGPRSRGQGGYTF; cdr3_nt: TGTGCCAGCAGCCAGGGGCCGCGGAGCAGGGGGCAGGGTGGCTACACCTTC
d_call: NA; v_call: TRBV29-1; clone_size: few; j_call: TRBJ2-6; cdr3_aa: CSVVGESGANVLTF; cdr3_nt: TGCAGCGTTGTAGGGGAGTCTGGGGCCAACGTCCTGACTTTC
d_call: NA; v_call: TRBV4-1; clone_size: many; j_call: TRBJ2-3; cdr3_aa: CASSQEGGVFPDTQYF; cdr3_nt: TGCGCCAGCAGCCAAGAAGGTGGAGTCTTCCCAGATACGCAGTATTTT
d_call: NA; v_call: TRBV18; clone_size: many; j_call: TRBJ2-3; cdr3_aa: CASSPQDTQYF; cdr3_nt: TGTGCCAGCAGCCCTCAAGATACGCAGTATTTT
d_call: NA; v_call: TRBV11-1; clone_size: few; j_call: TRBJ2-2; cdr3_aa: CASSPRQARNTGELFF; cdr3_nt: TGTGCCAGCAGCCCTCGCCAGGCTCGCAACACCGGGGAGCTTTTTTTT
d_call: NA; v_call: TRBV29-1; clone_size: NA; j_call: TRBJ2-4; cdr3_aa: CSATTVGGNIQYF; cdr3_nt: TGCAGCGCTACGACCGTTGGGGGAAACATTCAGTACTTC
d_call: NA; v_call: TRBV28; clone_size: once; j_call: TRBJ2-7; cdr3_aa: CASSLPKQYF; cdr3_nt: TGTGCCAGCAGTCTCCCAAAGCAGTACTTC
d_call: NA; v_call: TRBV12-3/TRBV12-4; clone_size: NA; j_call: TRBJ1-5; cdr3_aa: CASTGTRNQPQHF; cdr3_nt: TGTGCCAGCACCGGGACCCGCAATCAGCCCCAGCATTTT
d_call: TRBD1; v_call: TRBV13; clone_size: NA; j_call: TRBJ1-4; cdr3_aa: CASSRHRGSGEKLFF; cdr3_nt: TGTGCCAGCAGCCGGCACAGGGGCTCCGGGGAAAAACTGTTTTTT
d_call: TRBD1; v_call: TRBV29-1; clone_size: NA; j_call: TRBJ1-1; cdr3_aa: CSVDRENTEAFF; cdr3_nt: TGCAGCGTGGACAGGGAGAACACTGAAGCTTTCTTT
d_call: NA; v_call: TRBV15; clone_size: few; j_call: TRBJ2-2; cdr3_aa: CATSTTDRTGELFF; cdr3_nt: TGTGCCACCAGCACAACCGACAGAACCGGGGAGCTGTTTTTT
d_call: NA; v_call: TRBV3-1; clone_size: NA; j_call: TRBJ2-3; cdr3_aa: CASSQQGTDTQYF; cdr3_nt: TGTGCCAGCAGCCAGCAGGGTACAGATACGCAGTATTTT
d_call: NA; v_call: TRBV12-5; clone_size: NA; j_call: TRBJ1-5; cdr3_aa: CASGPGLSNQPQHF; cdr3_nt: TGTGCTAGTGGACCGGGATTGAGCAATCAGCCCCAGCATTTT
d_call: NA; v_call: TRBV5-6; clone_size: many; j_call: TRBJ2-5; cdr3_aa: CASSLSGTQGTQYF; cdr3_nt: TGTGCCAGCAGCTTGTCCGGGACCCAAGGGACCCAGTACTTC
d_call: NA; v_call: TRBV10-3; clone_size: few; j_call: TRBJ1-3; cdr3_aa: CAISVWGVAGNTIYF; cdr3_nt: TGTGCCATCAGTGTTTGGGGGGTCGCTGGAAACACCATATATTTT